A single sample gave rise to the 14 T cell receptor beta chains below, sequenced in a study of a mutant IDH1 vaccine in newly diagnosed glioma. Measured with immunoSEQ multiplex PCR; TCRdb has only the in-frame clones, and not every one. The table has tens of thousands of clones, around 74% seen once. Indicated time point: baseline, week 1 (first vaccination visit). Treatment here: pre-vaccination baseline after standard-of-care therapy. The sample was PBMCs, taken from a glioma patient treated with radiotherapy, temozolomide or both. The origin of the receptors is a man between 50 and 59 years old with glioma.

The chain combines TRBV7-2 with TRBJ2-3; possibly TRBD2 for D (5 bases). V lost 2 bases to trimming and J lost 2 bases, with 17 bases between them. The CDR3 totals 17 residues. CDR1 and CDR2 (germline): SGHTA, FQGNSA. The CDR3 sequence: CASSLRSRAENTDTQYF. DNA for the CDR3: TGTGCCAGCAGCTTAAGGTCCCGAGCGGAGAACACAGATACGCAGTATTTT.

The gene calls are TRBV6-4 and TRBJ2-5, with D perhaps matching TRBD1 (5 bases). The CDR3 loop spans 12 amino acids. Trimming cost V 4 bases and J 3 bases, with 6 bases left between them. Germline V gene sequence: CDR1 MRHNA, CDR2 SNTAGT. The DNA of the CDR3 is TGTGCCAGCAGTGTCAGGGAAGAGACCCAGTACTTC. Amino acid sequence: CASSVREETQYF.

A remark on this clone: One junction end does not reproduce the germline sequence, and a read error may be involved. The V gene is TRBV6-5, the J gene TRBJ2-7, with 9 bases lining up with TRBD2. The germline gives CDR1 MNHEY, CDR2 SVGAGI. The CDR3 loop spans 13 amino acids. The CDR3 region has the DNA TGTGCCAGCAGTTACTCGAGGGCTAGCGGGGAAGACTTC. This translates into CASSYSRASGEDF.

The chain uses TRBV5-4 and TRBJ2-7; tentatively, D is TRBD1 or TRBD2 (6 bases each). V lost 3 bases and J lost 7, with 20 bases in between. The length of the CDR3 is 15 residues. The germline V gene has CDR1 SGHNT and CDR2 YYREEE (reference sequence). The CDR3 nucleotides read TGTGCCAGCAGCTCCGGGGGTGGTGCAGGGGCTGAGCAGTACTTC. Protein product: CASSSGGGAGAEQYF. Filled out from reference TRBV5-4 and TRBJ2-7, the complete variable domain reads ETGVTQSPTHLIKTRGQQVTLRCSSQSGHNTVSWYQQALGQGPQFIFQYYREEENGRGNFPPRFSGLQFPNYSSELNVNALELDDSALYLCASSSGGGAGAEQYFGPGTRLTVT.

V and J are TRBV29-1 and TRBJ1-2; 11 nucleotides line up with TRBD1. CDR1 and CDR2 (germline): SQVTM, ANQGSEA. The CDR3 is 15 amino acids. V shed 4 bases, J shed 4 bases, and the junction held 8 bases outside the gene matches. CDR3 loop: CSVGTGGRGGYGYTF. The CDR3 DNA reads TGCAGCGTTGGGACAGGGGGCCGGGGCGGCTATGGCTACACCTTC.

V is TRBV4-2 and J is TRBJ2-1; 7 positions agree with TRBD2. Trimming at V came to 1 base and at J to 12 bases, leaving 12 bases not matched to a gene. The V gene's germline CDR1 is LGHNA and CDR2 YNFKEQ. There are 15 residues in the CDR3. CDR3 sequence reads: CASSQVLAGGPSQFF. The CDR3 coding sequence is TGTGCCAGCAGCCAAGTCTTAGCGGGTGGGCCTTCGCAGTTCTTC.

The V and J genes are TRBV6-1 and TRBJ2-3; D ambiguous. In germline, CDR1 is MNHNS, CDR2 SASEGT. The CDR3 totals 15 residues. Trimming removed 7 bases from V and 1 base from J, with 15 bases in between. The CDR3 sequence: CASTSLAAGTDTQYF. In nucleotides, the CDR3 is TGTGCCAGCACGTCCTTAGCTGCGGGCACAGATACGCAGTATTTT.

This chain joins TRBV19 and TRBJ1-2; D perhaps matches TRBD1 (5 bases). CDR1 is LNHDA, CDR2 SQIVND, per germline (reference sequence). Trimming removed 7 bases from V and 4 bases from J, with 13 bases in between. This CDR3 is built from 13 residues. This CDR3 reads CASMRGSGYGYTF. The CDR3 nucleotides are TGTGCCAGTATGCGGGGGAGCGGCTATGGCTACACCTTC.

V gene TRBV15 combines with J gene TRBJ1-4; 10 positions agree with TRBD1. Germline V gives CDR1 LNHNV, CDR2 YYDKDF (reference sequence). The CDR3 has 16 amino acids. The V and J ends lost 3 bases and 5 bases, in that order; junction bases with no gene match: 6. The CDR3 nucleotides are TGTGCCACCAGCAGTGCCGGGACAGGGGTGAATGAAAAACTGTTTTTT. It encodes CATSSAGTGVNEKLFF.

V is TRBV15 and J is TRBJ1-5, with 7 nucleotides matching TRBD1. CDR3 length: 17 amino acids. Looked up from germline, CDR1 is LNHNV and CDR2 is YYDKDF (reference sequence). V lost 5 bases, J lost 0 bases, and 10 bases stayed unmatched. CDR3 in amino acids: CATSSQGTGRSNQPQHF. The CDR3 DNA reads as TGTGCCACCAGCTCACAGGGGACGGGTCGTAGCAATCAGCCCCAGCATTTT.

J is TRBJ1-5 and V is TRBV30, with 9 bases lining up with TRBD1. With 5 bases clipped from V and 2 bases from J, the junction kept 1 base outside the gene matches. The V gene's germline CDR1 is GTSNPN and CDR2 SVGIG (reference sequence). CDR3 length equals 13 residues. CDR3 DNA sequence: TGTGCCTGGGACAGGGGGGGCAATCAGCCCCAGCATTTT. This gives the protein CAWDRGGNQPQHF.

The chain has TRBV30 and TRBJ1-1; no reliable D call. The V end lost 0 bases, the J end lost 4 bases, and 15 bases lay between the germline ends. Germline lookup yields CDR1 GTSNPN and CDR2 SVGIG (reference sequence). This CDR3 has 15 amino acids. In DNA, the CDR3 is TGTGCCTGGAGTGTAATCGACTCCTTTTTCACTGAAGCTTTCTTT. Its protein is CAWSVIDSFFTEAFF.

The V and J genes are TRBV13 and TRBJ1-5; TRBD1 aligns across 8 bases. The CDR3 contains 16 residues. V gave up 4 bases and J gave up 4 bases; unmatched junction bases: 9. Germline values: CDR1 PRHDT, CDR2 FYEKMQ (reference sequence). CDR3 loop: CASSYGQGSGNQPQHF. CDR3 DNA: TGTGCCAGCAGCTACGGACAGGGAAGTGGGAATCAGCCCCAGCATTTT.

The rearrangement links TRBV4-1 to TRBJ2-7; 8 bases map to TRBD2. This CDR3 region has 17 residues. After removal of 0 bases from V and 3 bases from J, the junction contained 10 bases not matched to a gene. CDR1 and CDR2 (germline): MGHRA, YSYEKL. The CDR3 reads CASSQDSNPGGNYEQYF. The CDR3 DNA follows: TGCGCCAGCAGCCAAGATTCAAATCCGGGGGGGAACTACGAGCAGTACTTC.